The rows below give T cell receptor beta chains drawn from one sample of a study of human T cells and chemical hapten exposure. Each CDR3 protein gets one entry after TCRdb re-called the RACE reads with MiXCR. The data hold a few hundred thousand distinct CDR3 sequences, with approximately 5% observed a single time. The sample in question was whole blood, obtained in connection with sensitization to the hapten diphenylcyclopropenone (DPC). These receptors came from a woman in her 50s with alopecia areata. Some clones in this sample may be carry-over from other donors' samples. Both conserved end residues are part of each CDR3. The order of the fields is clone size, V gene, D gene, J gene, CDR3 protein, CDR3 DNA. A D gene is named only where the DNA matches it firmly. The size of a clone is reported for some rows only, either as once, few or many, or as a class for expanded clones.

>many|TRBV12-3/TRBV12-4|-|TRBJ2-2
CASSSTTESANTGELFF
TGTGCCAGCAGTTCTACGACAGAGAGCGCGAACACCGGGGAGCTGTTTTTT
>few|TRBV4-1|TRBD1|TRBJ1-1
CASSQDPGTGRMNTEAFF
TGCGCCAGCAGCCAAGATCCGGGGACAGGGCGGATGAACACTGAAGCTTTCTTT
>many|TRBV7-8|-|TRBJ1-5
CASSLAEGNQPQHF
TGTGCCAGCAGCTTAGCCGAGGGCAATCAGCCCCAGCATTTT
>few|TRBV4-3|-|TRBJ2-3
CASSQVGGPKRYF
TGCGCCAGCAGCCAAGTTGGCGGGCCTAAGAGGTATTTT
>many|TRBV11-2|TRBD2|TRBJ2-1
CASSLLAGVYNEQFF
TGTGCCAGCAGCTTGCTAGCGGGCGTCTACAATGAGCAGTTCTTC
>-|TRBV4-2|-|TRBJ1-3
CASSQEWGMSGNTIYF
TGTGCCAGCAGCCAAGAGTGGGGGATGTCCGGAAACACCATATATTTT
>few|TRBV2|-|TRBJ2-7
CASSEVYDSGQYF
TGTGCCAGCAGTGAAGTTTATGATTCAGGGCAGTACTTC
>-|TRBV5-4|TRBD2|TRBJ2-1
CASSIRLAGGANEQFF
TGTGCCAGCAGCATCCGACTAGCGGGTGGAGCCAATGAGCAGTTCTTC
>many|TRBV2|-|TRBJ1-5
CASSVIGMTGDSNQPQHF
TGTGCCAGCAGTGTAATTGGGATGACAGGCGATAGCAATCAGCCCCAGCATTTT
>many|TRBV20-1|-|TRBJ1-5
CSAAGTDYNQPQHF
TGCAGTGCCGCCGGGACTGACTACAATCAGCCCCAGCATTTT
>many|TRBV6-6|-|TRBJ1-1
CASSYSKLMNTEAFF
TGTGCCAGCAGTTACTCAAAACTCATGAACACTGAAGCTTTCTTT
>many|TRBV29-1|-|TRBJ2-1
CSARTDSVLEQFF
TGCAGCGCAAGGACAGACAGCGTTCTGGAGCAGTTCTTC
>few|TRBV5-1|-|TRBJ2-2
CASTRAGELFF
TGCGCCAGCACCCGGGCCGGGGAGCTGTTTTTT
>many|TRBV18|-|TRBJ2-4
CASSPPGEVTLAKNIQYF
TGTGCCAGCTCACCACCGGGAGAGGTTACCTTAGCCAAAAACATTCAGTACTTC
>-|TRBV20-1|-|TRBJ1-1
CSARETPNTEAFF
TGCAGTGCTAGAGAGACACCTAACACTGAAGCTTTCTTT
>many|TRBV6-2/TRBV6-3|TRBD1|TRBJ2-6
CASSYPPGQGSSGANVLTF
TGTGCCAGCAGTTACCCCCCGGGACAGGGAAGCTCTGGGGCCAACGTCCTGACTTTC
>few|TRBV10-3|TRBD1|TRBJ1-1
CAISESSGQGDKAFF
TGTGCCATCAGTGAGTCAAGTGGACAGGGCGATAAAGCTTTCTTT
>many|TRBV6-1|-|TRBJ1-5
CASFPGYNQPQHF
TGTGCCAGTTTTCCGGGTTACAATCAGCCCCAGCATTTT
>few|TRBV7-9|-|TRBJ2-1
CASRTPGPSYNEQFF
TGTGCCAGCAGGACCCCGGGACCCTCCTACAATGAGCAGTTCTTC
>many|TRBV6-6|TRBD1|TRBJ1-5
CASTDRARLLNQPQHF
TGTGCCAGCACCGACAGGGCCCGGCTCCTTAATCAGCCCCAGCATTTT
>many|TRBV5-5|-|TRBJ1-1
CASSPSHKSTEAFF
TGTGCCAGCAGCCCGAGCCATAAAAGCACTGAAGCTTTCTTT
>few|TRBV6-5|-|TRBJ1-1
CASSYSRTDEAFF
TGTGCCAGCAGTTACTCGAGGACAGATGAAGCTTTCTTT
>many|TRBV9|-|TRBJ1-6
CASSVVGAPAPLHF
TGTGCCAGCAGCGTAGTTGGGGCGCCGGCACCCCTCCACTTT
>-|TRBV20-1|TRBD1|TRBJ2-7
CSARLVGQTNYEQYF
TGCAGTGCTAGACTCGTGGGACAGACGAACTACGAGCAGTACTTC
>many|TRBV29-1|TRBD2|TRBJ2-3
CSVPIDGGRAWSTDTQYF
TGCAGCGTTCCGATCGACGGCGGGAGGGCCTGGTCCACAGATACGCAGTATTTT
>-|TRBV14|TRBD2|TRBJ2-1
CASSQDGLAGGLYNEQFF
TGTGCCAGCAGCCAAGATGGGCTAGCGGGGGGCCTATACAATGAGCAGTTCTTC
>many|TRBV29-1|-|TRBJ1-1
CSVDSLGGTEAFF
TGCAGCGTTGACTCCCTGGGCGGCACTGAAGCTTTCTTT
>many|TRBV28|-|TRBJ1-5
CASSPNPSRRRVQPQHF
TGTGCCAGCAGCCCGAATCCTTCCCGGAGACGGGTTCAGCCCCAGCATTTT
>many|TRBV6-1|-|TRBJ1-4
CASSEAPGWEKLFF
TGTGCCAGCAGTGAAGCTCCGGGATGGGAAAAACTGTTTTTT
>-|TRBV6-5|-|TRBJ1-1
CASSWLYRGSGDTEAFF
TGTGCCAGCAGTTGGCTTTACCGGGGATCGGGGGACACTGAAGCTTTCTTT
>few|TRBV19|TRBD1|TRBJ1-5
CASSKGQGANQPQHF
TGTGCCAGTAGTAAAGGACAGGGGGCTAATCAGCCCCAGCATTTT
>few|TRBV9|-|TRBJ2-5
CASSGLASQETQYF
TGTGCCAGCAGCGGCTTAGCCTCCCAAGAGACCCAGTACTTC
>few|TRBV7-2|TRBD1|TRBJ2-3
CASSSRGQGAQSVRPDTQYF
TGTGCCAGCAGCTCGAGGGGCCAGGGGGCGCAGTCCGTACGGCCAGATACGCAGTATTTT
>-|TRBV10-3|-|TRBJ2-1
CAISESGGHNEQFF
TGTGCCATCAGTGAATCGGGCGGTCACAATGAGCAGTTCTTC
>-|TRBV7-9|TRBD1|TRBJ1-5
CASAKEGARQPQHF
TGTGCCAGCGCTAAGGAGGGGGCGAGGCAGCCCCAGCATTTT
>many|TRBV5-1|-|TRBJ2-5
CASSSKSRDEYQETQYF
TGCGCCAGCAGCTCTAAATCCCGGGATGAGTACCAAGAGACCCAGTACTTC
>few|TRBV30|-|TRBJ1-1
CAWAGATTEAFF
TGTGCCTGGGCAGGGGCAACGACTGAAGCTTTCTTT
>-|TRBV4-3|TRBD1|TRBJ2-7
CASRYSGTGSYEQYF
TGCGCCAGCAGGTACTCAGGGACAGGGTCCTACGAGCAGTACTTC
>few|TRBV6-2/TRBV6-3|-|TRBJ1-1
CASSYSQKNTEAFF
TGTGCCAGCAGTTACTCGCAGAAGAACACTGAAGCTTTCTTT
>many|TRBV28|-|TRBJ1-2
CASSSLAHYGYTF
TGTGCCAGCAGCTCTCTGGCTCACTATGGCTACACCTTC
>few|TRBV29-1|-|TRBJ1-1
CSVGGKLNTEAFF
TGCAGCGTTGGTGGCAAACTTAACACTGAAGCTTTCTTT
>many|TRBV6-6|-|TRBJ1-5
CASTPSTAGQPQHF
TGTGCCAGCACTCCCTCGACAGCCGGACAGCCCCAGCATTTT